The 28 T cell receptor beta chains reported below all come from one sample, sequenced in a study of T cells in women clearing cervical HPV infection. Measured with immunoSEQ multiplex PCR; TCRdb has only the in-frame clones, and not every one. The table lists 30,000 to 35,000 clones. The sequenced sample consisted of blood buffy coat. All receptors come from a woman between 18 and 70 years old with a cervical HPV16 infection that either progressed to CIN3+ or cleared (not recorded which).

Comment on this clone: One junction end disagrees with the germline gene, perhaps due to a read error. From the germline J gene comes the end of the CDR3, since the read stops 3 residues before it. This chain links TRBV4-2 with TRBJ1-2, with 8 bases matching TRBD1. This CDR3 has 16 amino acids. Germline assignment: CDR1 LGHNA and CDR2 YNFKEQ. The CDR3: CASSQVPQGANYGYTF. The part of the CDR3 DNA that was read is TGCGCCAGCAGCCAAGTCCCCCAGGGGGCCAACTATGGC.

About this clone itself: The sequenced fragment ends 3 residues before the CDR3 boundary, so the rest is inferred from the germline J gene. The gene calls are TRBV19 and TRBJ1-2; 7 nucleotides agree with TRBD1. Germline V CDR1 and CDR2: LNHDA, SQIVND (reference sequence). The CDR3 totals 13 residues. The V and J ends lost 7 bases and 4 bases, in that order; junction bases with no gene match: 6. The CDR3 here is CASTPQGSYGYTF. CDR3 DNA (partial): TGTGCCAGTACCCCACAGGGGAGCTATGGC.

On this clone itself: The junction shows a germline mismatch at one end, possibly a read error. The read ends 3 residues shy of where the CDR3 ends; the end is completed using the germline J gene. The rearrangement links TRBV4-2 to TRBJ2-3; TRBD2 aligns across 9 bases. CDR1 and CDR2 (germline): LGHNA, YNFKEQ. CDR3 length: 15 amino acids. CDR3 bases read: TGCGCCAGCAGCCAAGATGCCGGCGGGGGGGCCTCG. This gives the protein CASSQDAGGGAS. The full CDR3 reads CASSQDAGGGASQYF.

Concerning this clone itself: The read terminates 3 residues ahead of where the CDR3 ends, so the germline J gene completes it. The V gene is TRBV7-9, the J gene TRBJ1-1; D unresolved. The V gene's germline CDR1 is SEHNR and CDR2 FQNEAQ (reference sequence). V gave up 2 bases and J gave up 1 base, with 11 bases separating them. This CDR3 has 15 residues. The chain's CDR3 is CASSLMSGKNTEAFF. CDR3 DNA, as far as it was read: TGTGCCAGCAGCTTAATGTCAGGAAAGAACACTGAA.

CDR3 in amino acids: CASSSNTDYEQYF. The CDR3 bases that were read are TGTGCCAGCAGCTCCAATACAGATTACGAG. J is TRBJ2-7 and V is TRBV13; D is ambiguous. The sequence runs out 3 residues before the end of the CDR3; the remainder is reconstructed from the germline J gene. Trimming pared 4 bases from V and 4 bases from J, leaving 11 bases between. The CDR3 is 13 residues long. Germline V lookup: CDR1 PRHDT, CDR2 FYEKMQ (reference sequence).

This clone is classed as medium-sized (0.01 to 0.1%) by frequency. The read comes to an end 3 residues before the CDR3 does, leaving the germline J gene to fill in the end. The chain recombines TRBV2 with TRBJ2-4; 9 bases fit TRBD2. Germline V gene data show CDR1 as SNHLY and CDR2 as FYNNEI. The CDR3 spans 14 residues. CDR3 residues: CASSEELAGLTQYF. Incomplete CDR3 DNA: TGTGCCAGCAGTGAGGAGCTAGCGGGGCTTACT. Looking up the rest from reference TRBV2 and TRBJ2-4 gives the full variable domain: EPEVTQTPSHQVTQMGQEVILRCVPISNHLYFYWYRQILGQKVEFLVSFYNNEISEKSEIFDDQFSVERPDGSNFTLKIRSTKLEDSAMYFCASSEELAGLTQYFGAGTRLSVL.

Concerning this clone: Read coverage stops 3 residues before the CDR3 terminus; the germline J gene supplies the remainder. This chain uses TRBV11-2 with TRBJ2-7; 11 positions match TRBD1. The ends lost 1 base at V and 5 bases at J; junction bases unmatched: 1. Germline CDR1 reads SGHAT; CDR2 reads FQNNGV. CDR3 length: 14 residues. The CDR3 protein is CASSLGTGGHEQYF. The sequenced part of the CDR3 DNA is TGTGCCAGCAGCTTAGGGACAGGGGGCCACGAG.

As concerns this clone: The read ends 3 residues before the CDR3 terminus; that terminus is restored from the germline J gene. The chain uses TRBV27 and TRBJ1-4, with no clear D. The CDR3 totals 14 residues. CDR1 and CDR2 from the germline V gene are MNHEY and SMNVEV (reference sequence). Between the trimmed V and J ends, which lost 0 bases and 5 bases, there was a span of 7 bases. The sequenced part of the CDR3 DNA is TGTGCCAGCAGTTTATCGGCTCCGAATGAAAAA. This sequence encodes CASSLSAPNEK. The complete CDR3 protein is CASSLSAPNEKLFF.

As to this clone: With the read ending 3 residues before the CDR3 end, the germline J gene is used to fill in that end. The chain recombines TRBV29-1 with TRBJ1-2, with D possibly TRBD1 on 5 matching bases. The V end was cut by 3 bases, the J end by 1 base, with 12 bases between. In germline, CDR1 is SQVTM, CDR2 ANQGSEA. The CDR3 totals 14 residues. CDR3 amino acids: CSVERGVLNYGYTF. The CDR3 DNA, read in part, is TGCAGCGTTGAGAGGGGAGTACTTAACTATGGC.

A word on this clone: The DNA ends 3 residues before the CDR3 does, and the rest of the CDR3 is filled in from the germline J gene. Distinct nucleotide sequences in the sample also encode this CDR3. V is TRBV19 and J is TRBJ1-3; D is unresolved. V lost 3 bases and J 0 bases, leaving 12 bases between the germline ends. The CDR3 runs to 16 residues. The V gene's germline CDR1 is LNHDA and CDR2 SQIVND (reference sequence). CDR3 DNA (partial): TGTGCCAGTAGTATTATGGCGGCAGACTCTGGAAACACC. Residues: CASSIMAADSGNT. The CDR3, in full, reads CASSIMAADSGNTIYF.

With respect to this clone: The read falls 3 residues short of the CDR3 end, and the missing part is taken from the germline J gene. This chain connects TRBV10-1 to TRBJ2-7, with 7 bases lining up with TRBD1. J lost 5 bases, V lost 3 bases, and 10 bases had no gene match. The CDR3 consists of 15 residues. Germline CDR1 and CDR2: WNHNN and SYGVQD (reference sequence). This CDR3 is CASSDSPWDSNEQYF. Partial CDR3 DNA: TGCGCCAGCAGTGACAGCCCCTGGGACAGTAACGAG.

To note about this clone: The read terminates 3 residues before the CDR3 end, so the remaining end is supplied by the germline J gene. The chain combines TRBV4-1 with TRBJ2-7; D is possibly TRBD2 (6 bases). The ends were cut back, 4 bases at V and 5 bases at J, with 21 bases in the middle. This CDR3 has 16 residues. Germline V CDR1 and CDR2: MGHRA, YSYEKL. The CDR3 bases that were read are TGCGCCAGCAGCCCTGCGGCTCGCGGGGTGAAGAACGAG. This gives the protein CASSPAARGVKNE. The whole CDR3 reads CASSPAARGVKNEQYF.

Remarks on this clone: The read is 3 residues too short to cover the CDR3 end, so that end is filled in from the germline J gene. The chain carries TRBV5-1 and TRBJ2-3, with 8 bases fitting TRBD1. Germline assignment: CDR1 SGHRS and CDR2 YFSETQ. The CDR3 contains 15 residues. The sequenced part of the CDR3 DNA is TGCGCCAGCAGCCTCGCGGGACAGGAAAATCAGCCG. Protein: CASSLAGQENQP. The entire CDR3 is CASSLAGQENQPQYF.

As regards this clone: Coverage ceases 3 residues before the CDR3 finishes, and the germline J gene fills in the end. This sequence joins TRBV18 and TRBJ1-1; no clear D gene. Germline CDR1 is KGHSH and CDR2 is LQKENI. The CDR3 contains 13 residues. CDR3: CASSPTPGDTAFF. Partial CDR3 DNA: TGTGCCAGCTCACCGACTCCCGGCGATACG.

With regard to this clone: The CDR3 end falls 3 residues outside the read, so it is completed with the germline J gene. The rearrangement links TRBV9 to TRBJ2-7, with unresolved D. The CDR3 has 14 amino acids. Per germline, CDR1 SGDLS and CDR2 YYNGEE. Between the trimmed V and J ends, which lost 3 bases and 0 bases, there was a span of 10 bases. Incomplete CDR3 DNA: TGTGCCAGCAGCGAGACTCCTAGCTCCTACGAG. Translation gives CASSETPSSYE. The whole CDR3 protein is CASSETPSSYEQYF.

As to this clone: The read ends 3 residues early relative to the CDR3; the germline J gene fills the gap. The gene calls are TRBV7-9 and TRBJ2-1, with D maybe TRBD1 (5 bases). The CDR3 has 13 amino acids. V was cut by 10 bases and J by 2 bases, with 12 bases left in between. Germline V gene lookup returns CDR1 SEHNR and CDR2 FQNEAQ (reference sequence). This CDR3 reads CAIRQIPYNEQFF. The DNA read from the CDR3 is TGTGCCATCAGACAGATCCCCTACAATGAG.

Comment on this clone: The CDR3 goes on 3 residues after the read ends, and that part is filled in from the germline J gene. The genes are TRBV2 and TRBJ2-1; TRBD1 matches 9 bases. Germline CDR1 and CDR2: SNHLY and FYNNEI. The J segment lost 1 base and the V segment lost 8 bases, leaving 0 bases of the junction unmatched. CDR3 length equals 13 residues. The CDR3 sequence is CASGTGSYNEQFF. The CDR3 DNA, read in part, is TGTGCCAGCGGGACAGGGTCCTACAATGAG. Full variable domain (outside the CDR3, taken from reference TRBV2 and TRBJ2-1): EPEVTQTPSHQVTQMGQEVILRCVPISNHLYFYWYRQILGQKVEFLVSFYNNEISEKSEIFDDQFSVERPDGSNFTLKIRSTKLEDSAMYFCASGTGSYNEQFFGPGTRLTVL.

In regard to this clone: The read gets to within 3 residues of the CDR3 end, and the germline J gene fills in the rest. The chain has TRBV7-8 and TRBJ1-1, with TRBD1 matching over 11 bases. V lost 3 bases to trimming and J lost 5 bases; unmatched junction nucleotides: 5. Germline CDR1 and CDR2: SGHVS and FQNEAQ. CDR3 size: 15 residues. The CDR3: CASSFSGTGGTEAFF. The covered CDR3 bases are TGTGCCAGCAGCTTCTCCGGGACAGGGGGTACTGAA.

In the case of this clone: The read ends 3 residues shy of where the CDR3 ends; the end is completed using the germline J gene. This rearrangement joins TRBV5-1 to TRBJ2-1; D not resolved. This CDR3 has 12 amino acids. Germline V lookup: CDR1 SGHRS, CDR2 YFSETQ. V lost 1 base, J lost 8 bases, and 7 bases lay in between. CDR3: CASSLYEDEQFF. Incomplete CDR3 DNA: TGCGCCAGCAGCTTGTACGAGGATGAG.

Comment on this clone: The missing CDR3 end, 3 residues past where the read stops, is filled in from the germline J gene. The V and J genes are TRBV18 and TRBJ1-4; no definite D call. Trimming removed 5 bases from V and 1 base from J, with 11 bases in between. Germline-derived CDR1 and CDR2 are KGHSH and LQKENI. The CDR3 consists of 15 residues. This CDR3 reads CASSSSGLTNEKLFF. The DNA read from the CDR3 is TGTGCCAGCTCATCGAGCGGCTTAACTAATGAAAAA.

Comment on this clone: From the germline J gene comes the end of the CDR3, since the read stops 3 residues before it. The chain is built from TRBV5-8 and TRBJ2-4; tentative D call: TRBD1 (5 bases). Looked up from germline, CDR1 is SGHTS and CDR2 is YDEGEE. CDR3 length: 13 amino acids. The sequenced CDR3 bases are TGTGCCAGCAGTACGGACATTCTTTATGGT. It codes for CASSTDILYG. The CDR3 reads in full as CASSTDILYGQYF.

Regarding this clone: The read falls 3 residues short of the CDR3 end, and the missing part is taken from the germline J gene. The chain couples TRBV6-1 to TRBJ2-1, with TRBD2 identical over 9 bases. The V and J ends lost 6 bases and 4 bases, in that order; junction bases with no gene match: 10. CDR3 length: 16 amino acids. The germline V gene has CDR1 MNHNS and CDR2 SASEGT. The sequenced part of the CDR3 DNA is TGTGCCAGCAGCGAATCTTTAGCGGGGGTTTACAATGAG. As protein: CASSESLAGVYNE. Given in full, the CDR3 is CASSESLAGVYNEQFF.

Comments on this clone: Read sequence stops 3 residues before the CDR3 end, and the germline J gene provides the missing end. V and J are TRBV12-3 or TRBV12-4 and TRBJ2-5, with a tentative D call TRBD1 (6 bases). CDR3 size: 13 residues. Trimming left V 5 bases short and J 2 bases short, with 9 bases between. The sequenced part of the CDR3 DNA is TGTGCCAGCAGTCCGAGGGGGCAAGAGACC. The encoded protein is CASSPRGQET. The complete CDR3 reads CASSPRGQETQYF.

A remark on this clone: The sequence runs out 3 residues before the end of the CDR3; the remainder is reconstructed from the germline J gene. The rearrangement joins TRBV7-8 to TRBJ1-1; D is uncertain. V was cut by 0 bases and J by 7 bases, with 9 bases left in between. CDR1 and CDR2 from the germline V gene are SGHVS and FQNEAQ. The CDR3 extends over 13 amino acids. The CDR3 sequence is CASSLAGLFEAFF. The part of the CDR3 DNA that was read is TGTGCCAGCAGCTTAGCGGGCCTGTTTGAA.

The CDR3: CSARDPQGSGETQYF. The covered CDR3 bases are TGCAGTGCTAGAGATCCACAGGGGTCGGGGGAGACC. The chain carries TRBV20-1 and TRBJ2-5, with 7 bases lining up with TRBD1. The sequenced fragment ends 3 residues before the CDR3 boundary, so the rest is inferred from the germline J gene. The CDR3 has 15 amino acids. V was pared by 0 bases and J by 5 bases, with 9 bases of the junction left unmatched. Germline loops: CDR1 DFQATT, CDR2 SNEGSKA (reference sequence).

Partial CDR3 DNA: TGCGCCAGCAGCTTGGAGGGGACAGGGGGGAACGAG. This translates into CASSLEGTGGNE. The complete CDR3 protein is CASSLEGTGGNEQYF. The chain recombines TRBV5-1 with TRBJ2-7, with 11 bases fitting TRBD1. Read sequence stops 3 residues before the CDR3 end, and the germline J gene provides the missing end. Germline CDR1 SGHRS, CDR2 YFSETQ. CDR3 length: 15 residues. Losses at the gene ends were 0 bases for V and 5 bases for J; bases not matched to a gene: 4.

With regard to this clone: The read terminates 3 residues before the CDR3 end, so the remaining end is supplied by the germline J gene. V is TRBV7-2 and J is TRBJ1-2; maybe TRBD1 (5 bases). This CDR3 region has 16 residues. Germline V gives CDR1 SGHTA, CDR2 FQGNSA. CDR3 DNA, as far as it was read: TGTGCCAGCAGCTTAGCCGGGGGTGGCAGGAGAGGCGGC. Protein: CASSLAGGGRRGG. The whole CDR3 reads CASSLAGGGRRGGYTF.

Concerning this clone itself: From the germline J gene comes the end of the CDR3, since the read stops 3 residues before it. The V and J genes are TRBV5-1 and TRBJ1-4; possible D gene TRBD1, 6 bases. The CDR3 sequence is 16 residues long. Germline CDR1 reads SGHRS; CDR2 reads YFSETQ. The sequenced CDR3 bases are TGCGCCAGCAGCGGGACACCGGGACCTGGGAATTCACCA. It translates to CASSGTPGPGNSP. From start to end, the CDR3 is CASSGTPGPGNSPLFF.